The clone carrying this TCR beta chain occurred once. The data were obtained in a study of OX40 agonist ivuxolimab in advanced cancers. Clones were sequenced by immunoSEQ multiplex PCR, and TCRdb holds only the in-frame ones, with some missing. This sample carries approximately 70,000 clones, more than 75% of them seen once, and the ten largest clones take 0.4% to 0.45%. From germline, CDR1 is SGHTA and CDR2 FQGNSA. This CDR3 comprises 16 residues. With 6 bases clipped from V and 0 bases from J, the junction kept 10 bases outside the gene matches. The sequence came from an adult with an advanced solid tumor such as melanoma, head and neck, liver or kidney cancer. J is TRBJ1-1 and V is TRBV7-2; 7 bases are a match to TRBD1. The specimen was CD4+ or CD8+ T cells sorted from blood, collected in a trial of the OX40 agonist ivuxolimab. For the CDR3, the DNA is TGTGCCAGCAGTTTGCAGGGGGTGGTTGTGAACACTGAAGCTTTCTTT. Amino acid sequence: CASSLQGVVVNTEAFF.